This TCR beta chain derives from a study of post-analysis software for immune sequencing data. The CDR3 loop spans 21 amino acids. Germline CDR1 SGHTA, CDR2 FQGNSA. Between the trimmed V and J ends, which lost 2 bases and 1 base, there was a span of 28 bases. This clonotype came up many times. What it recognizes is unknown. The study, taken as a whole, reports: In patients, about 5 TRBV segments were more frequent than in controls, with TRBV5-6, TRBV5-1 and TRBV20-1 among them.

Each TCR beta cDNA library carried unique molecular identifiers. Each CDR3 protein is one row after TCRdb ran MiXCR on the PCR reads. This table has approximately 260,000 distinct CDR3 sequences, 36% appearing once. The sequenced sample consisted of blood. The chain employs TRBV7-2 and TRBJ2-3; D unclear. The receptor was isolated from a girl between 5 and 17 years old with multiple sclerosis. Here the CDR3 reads CASSLKELGPLCYICTDTQYF. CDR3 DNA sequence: TGTGCCAGCAGCTTAAAGGAGCTTGGACCCCTTTGTTATATCTGCACAGATACGCAGTATTTT.